This T cell receptor (beta chain) was profiled in a study of cytomegalovirus exposure and HLA in healthy donors. Findings and limits, study-wide: In a later analysis, specific HLA alleles were associated with more than 15,000 TCR beta sequences at a 0.05 false discovery rate.

Notes on this clone: Its antigen is currently unknown.

PCR employed 60 Vbeta and 13 Jbeta primers. Assay: immunoSEQ multiplex PCR; the TCRdb copy retains only in-frame clones and omits some. The data show 90,000 to 140,000 clones, with approximately 86% seen just once and about 5.9% held by the top ten. In germline, CDR1 is SGHTA, CDR2 FQGNSA. V lost 1 base to trimming and J lost 5 bases, with 15 bases between them. This CDR3 is 16 amino acids long. Sample: PBMCs. This chain uses TRBV7-2 with TRBJ1-5; possibly TRBD1 for D (6 bases). This sequence was found in a young man in good health and CMV-seronegative. CDR3 amino acids: CASSLVGGINYQPQHF. CDR3 in DNA: TGTGCCAGCAGCTTAGTAGGGGGAATCAATTATCAGCCCCAGCATTTT.